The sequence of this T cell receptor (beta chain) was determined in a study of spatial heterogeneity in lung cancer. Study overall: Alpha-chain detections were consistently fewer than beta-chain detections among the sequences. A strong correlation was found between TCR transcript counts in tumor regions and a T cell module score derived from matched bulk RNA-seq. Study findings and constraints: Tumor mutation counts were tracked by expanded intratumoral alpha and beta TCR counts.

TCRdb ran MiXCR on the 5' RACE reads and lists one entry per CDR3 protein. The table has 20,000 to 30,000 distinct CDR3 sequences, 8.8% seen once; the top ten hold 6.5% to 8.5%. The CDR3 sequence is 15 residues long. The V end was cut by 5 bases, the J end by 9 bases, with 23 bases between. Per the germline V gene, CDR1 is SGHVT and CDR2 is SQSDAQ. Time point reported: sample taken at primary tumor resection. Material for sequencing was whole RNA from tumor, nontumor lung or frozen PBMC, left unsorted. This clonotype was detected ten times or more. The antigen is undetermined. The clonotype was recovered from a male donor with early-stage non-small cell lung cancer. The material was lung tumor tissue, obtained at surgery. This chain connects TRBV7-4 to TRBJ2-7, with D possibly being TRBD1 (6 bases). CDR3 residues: CASSTYKGNTGRQYF. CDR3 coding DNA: TGTGCCAGCAGCACCTATAAGGGAAACACAGGGAGGCAGTACTTC. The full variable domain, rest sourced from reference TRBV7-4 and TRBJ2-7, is GAGVSQSPRYKVAKRGRDVALRCDSISGHVTLYWYRQTLGQGSEVLTYSQSDAQRDKSGRPSGRFSAERPERSVSTLKIQRTEQGDSAVYLCASSTYKGNTGRQYFGPGTRLTVT.